These T cell receptor beta chains were read from a single sample in a study of T cells in Graves' hyperthyroidism and ophthalmopathy. TCRdb called the multiplex PCR reads again in MiXCR, with one record for every CDR3 protein. The sample holds approximately 600,000 distinct CDR3 sequences; about 15% are singletons and the top ten take 5.8%. The material sequenced was blood. Source of these receptors: a woman aged 25 to 39 with Graves' hyperthyroidism that later progressed to Graves' ophthalmopathy. Each CDR3 is given with its conserved first and last residue. D genes are given only for firm matches. Only part of the rows carry a size: once, few, many, or a class if the clone is expanded.

clone size,D gene,J gene,V gene,CDR3 protein,CDR3 DNA
.,.,TRBJ1-2,TRBV12-3/TRBV12-4,CASSFGEGYGYTF,TGTGCCAGCAGTTTCGGGGAGGGCTATGGCTACACCTTC
.,TRBD2,TRBJ2-2,TRBV7-9,CASSLNLAGDTGELFF,TGTGCCAGCAGCTTAAACCTAGCGGGAGACACCGGGGAGCTGTTTTTT
.,TRBD2,TRBJ2-5,TRBV6-1,CASSLGTSGGTSGETQYF,TGTGCCAGCAGTCTCGGGACTAGCGGGGGGACCTCGGGAGAGACCCAGTACTTC
many,TRBD1,TRBJ1-2,TRBV15,CATSGRTGWNGYTF,TGTGCCACCAGCGGACGGACAGGGTGGAACGGCTACACCTTC
.,.,TRBJ2-1,TRBV6-1,CASKAGIHNEQFF,TGTGCCAGCAAGGCGGGGATCCACAATGAGCAGTTCTTC
.,.,TRBJ2-3,TRBV20-1,CSARDGADTQYF,TGCAGTGCTAGAGATGGGGCGGATACGCAGTATTTT
many,.,TRBJ2-3,TRBV20-1,CSAGRSGTQYF,TGCAGTGCCGGCCGAAGTGGTACGCAGTATTTT
many,.,TRBJ1-2,TRBV28,CASSLSGLWGSNYGYTF,TGTGCCAGCAGTTTATCTGGGCTTTGGGGGTCCAACTATGGCTACACCTTC
many,.,TRBJ1-3,TRBV27,CASSNGGGVSGNTIYF,TGTGCCAGCAGCAACGGCGGGGGGGTCTCTGGAAACACCATATATTTT
many,.,TRBJ2-1,TRBV29-1,CSVEGGLQINNEQFF,TGCAGCGTTGAAGGGGGGCTGCAAATTAACAATGAGCAGTTCTTC
few,TRBD2,TRBJ2-1,TRBV20-1,CSARGGTSGRPEFF,TGCAGTGCTAGAGGCGGGACTAGCGGGAGGCCCGAGTTCTTC
many,.,TRBJ1-2,TRBV7-9,CASSSLPLPEGYTF,TGTGCCAGCAGCTCCTTGCCCCTTCCGGAGGGCTACACCTTC
.,TRBD2,TRBJ2-5,TRBV7-9,CASSLGFSGLDETQYF,TGTGCCAGCAGCTTAGGGTTTTCGGGACTAGATGAGACCCAGTACTTC
many,.,TRBJ1-4,TRBV9,CASGGSQTNEKLFF,TGTGCCAGCGGTGGGTCGCAGACTAATGAAAAACTGTTTTTT
few,.,TRBJ2-1,TRBV4-1,CASSQGDSLLYNEQFF,TGCGCCAGCAGCCAAGGAGACAGCTTACTCTACAATGAGCAGTTCTTC
many,.,TRBJ2-3,TRBV2,CASSARDPVSDTQYF,TGTGCCAGCAGTGCTAGGGATCCAGTTTCAGATACGCAGTATTTT
.,.,TRBJ1-2,TRBV28,CASSTLQGENYGYTF,TGTGCCAGCAGTACACTACAGGGAGAGAACTATGGCTACACCTTC